Following are 31 T cell receptor beta chains from one sample sequenced in a study of T cell clonality in common variable immunodeficiency (dated by TCRdb to about 2015). For these receptors, no antigen is known. The library relied on the immunoSEQ multiplex PCR assay. Entries here come from immuneACCESS through TCRdb and include only in-frame sequences with V and J called. Some clones fail to appear in such tables; in the studies checked, an unresolved V gene covers under half of the shortfall, and the cause of the remainder is unknown. This sample contains about 31,000 clones, none of which is a singleton. 6% to 8% of the sample rests with the top ten. Results the study describes overall, beyond this receptor: Fewer deletions and N-nucleotide insertions were reportedly observed in CVID TCRbeta sequences, and highly modified clones with 13 or more V deletions were reportedly absent from CVID TCRbeta sequences.

Material: peripheral blood mononuclear cells. These receptors originate from a human donor with common variable immunodeficiency.

This clone is classed as medium-sized. The read ends 3 residues before the CDR3 terminus; that terminus is restored from the germline J gene. The V gene is TRBV9, the J gene TRBJ1-2; 7 bases match TRBD1. This CDR3 contains 15 residues. Losses at the gene ends were 0 bases for V and 5 bases for J; bases not matched to a gene: 7. CDR1 and CDR2 (germline): SGDLS, YYNGEE. Partial CDR3 DNA: TGTGCCAGCAGCGTAGGAACAGGGGCAGGGTATGGC. It yields the protein CASSVGTGAGYG. The full CDR3 protein reads CASSVGTGAGYGYTF.

This clone was counted ten times or more. The observed sequence ends 3 residues before the CDR3 terminus, with the missing tail filled in from the germline J gene. The chain uses TRBV5-1 and TRBJ2-3, with a tentative D call TRBD1 (6 bases). Germline V gene data show CDR1 as SGHRS and CDR2 as YFSETQ. The CDR3 spans 14 residues. V gave up 2 bases and J gave up 6 bases, with 13 bases separating them. The CDR3 reads CASSLQGPLDTQYF. Partial CDR3 DNA: TGCGCCAGCAGCTTACAGGGACCTCTTGATACG.

This clone was detected ten times or more. Sequencing ends 3 residues short of the CDR3 end; the germline J gene provides the rest. V usage is TRBV11-2 and J usage is TRBJ1-1; TRBD1 matches 7 bases. Germline V CDR1 and CDR2: SGHAT, FQNNGV. This CDR3 has 13 amino acids. CDR3 DNA, as far as it was read: TGTGCCAGCAGTTTCTCGGCGGGACAGGAA. Amino acids: CASSFSAGQE. The complete CDR3 reads CASSFSAGQEAFF. Using reference TRBV11-2 and TRBJ1-1 for the parts outside the CDR3, the full variable domain is EAGVAQSPRYKIIEKRQSVAFWCNPISGHATLYWYQQILGQGPKLLIQFQNNGVVDDSQLPKDRFSAERLKGVDSTLKIQPAKLEDSAVYLCASSFSAGQEAFFGQGTRLTVV.

This clone was recorded many times. The read terminates 3 residues before the CDR3 end, so the remaining end is supplied by the germline J gene. This chain links TRBV18 with TRBJ2-5; 13 nucleotides line up with TRBD2. From germline, CDR1 is KGHSH and CDR2 LQKENI. The J segment lost 4 bases and the V segment lost 4 bases, leaving 9 bases of the junction unmatched. The CDR3 loop spans 17 amino acids. The CDR3: CASSHVGLAGVRETQYF. The sequenced part of the CDR3 DNA is TGTGCCAGCTCACACGTAGGACTAGCGGGAGTGAGAGAGACC.

This clone was detected only a few times. A read error is likely here: a far larger clone is one base away. The DNA ends 3 residues before the CDR3 does, and the rest of the CDR3 is filled in from the germline J gene. Other DNA variants within this sample encode the same CDR3. The rearrangement uses TRBV19 and TRBJ2-6; 7 positions agree with TRBD2. Germline lookup yields CDR1 LNHDA and CDR2 SQIVND (reference sequence). The ends lost 3 bases at V and 4 bases at J; junction bases unmatched: 9. The CDR3 loop spans 17 amino acids. The chain's CDR3 is CASSIQGGVSGANVLTF. The CDR3 DNA, read in part, is TGTGCCAGTAGTATTCAGGGAGGGGTTTCGGGGGCCAACGTC.

This clone was counted many times. Read coverage stops 3 residues before the CDR3 terminus; the germline J gene supplies the remainder. The gene calls are TRBV20-1 and TRBJ2-5, with TRBD1 as a possible D gene (7 bases). The CDR3 loop spans 15 amino acids. The ends were cut back, 3 bases at V and 4 bases at J, with 18 bases in the middle. Germline V gene lookup returns CDR1 DFQATT and CDR2 SNEGSKA (reference sequence). CDR3 DNA, as far as it was read: TGCAGTGCTAGGGCTCAGGGGGGATATGGAGAGACC. Protein sequence: CSARAQGGYGET. The CDR3 in full is CSARAQGGYGETQYF.

This clone was seen ten or more times. Coverage ceases 3 residues before the CDR3 finishes, and the germline J gene fills in the end. J is TRBJ2-2 and V is TRBV7-3, with TRBD1 identical over 10 bases. The J segment lost 7 bases and the V segment lost 5 bases, leaving 4 bases of the junction unmatched. CDR3 length: 14 amino acids. From germline, CDR1 is SGHTA and CDR2 FQGTGA. This CDR3 is CASSRGQGNGELFF. CDR3 bases read: TGTGCCAGCAGCCGGGGACAGGGGAACGGGGAG.

As to this clone: Sequencing ends 3 residues short of the CDR3 end; the germline J gene provides the rest. V and J are TRBV7-6 and TRBJ2-5, with a tentative D call TRBD2 (5 bases). This CDR3 has 15 amino acids. Germline V gene lookup returns CDR1 SGHVS and CDR2 FNYEAQ. The V gene lost 2 bases and the J gene lost 1 base, with 11 bases spanning the gap. The sequenced part of the CDR3 DNA is TGTGCCAGCAGCTTAAACGCGGGCCCCCAAGAGACC. Translating gives CASSLNAGPQET. The entire CDR3 protein reads CASSLNAGPQETQYF.

In its sample, this clone was seen a few times. Read coverage stops 3 residues before the CDR3 terminus; the germline J gene supplies the remainder. This chain links TRBV7-6 with TRBJ1-1; TRBD1 agrees at 10 bases. The germline V gene encodes CDR1 SGHVS and CDR2 FNYEAQ. The CDR3 is made up of 13 amino acids. The CDR3 loop is CASSSGQGLRAFF. The CDR3 bases that were read are TGTGCCAGCAGCTCGGGACAGGGGCTGAGG. Complete variable domain (other parts from reference TRBV7-6 and TRBJ1-1): GAGVSQSPRYKVTKRGQDVALRCDPISGHVSLYWYRQALGQGPEFLTYFNYEAQQDKSGLPNDRFSAERPEGSISTLTIQRTEQRDSAMYRCASSSGQGLRAFFGQGTRLTVV.

This clone occurred many times. CDR3 sequence: CASSGGTSGRGDTQYF. The part of the CDR3 DNA that was read is TGCGCCAGCAGCGGTGGGACTAGCGGGAGGGGTGATACG. The V call is TRBV5-1, the J call TRBJ2-3, with 16 bases identical to TRBD2. The read stops 3 residues short of the end of the CDR3; the missing end is completed from the germline J gene. Trimming took 4 bases from V and 6 from J; bases not matched to a gene: 5. The length of the CDR3 is 16 residues. Germline V gene lookup returns CDR1 SGHRS and CDR2 YFSETQ.

This clone was recorded at least ten times. CDR3 DNA (partial): TGTGCCAGCTCACCACAGGGAGAGACC. Its protein is CASSPQGET. The whole CDR3 reads CASSPQGETQYF. V and J are TRBV18 and TRBJ2-5; D gene uncertain. The CDR3 end is not reached by the read, which stops 3 residues before it; the germline J gene fills it in. Looked up from germline, CDR1 is KGHSH and CDR2 is LQKENI. This CDR3 contains 12 residues. The germline V and J ends were trimmed by 1 base and 4 bases, with 4 bases remaining between them.

The table lists this clone with many counts. The CDR3 loop is CASSLSAGGGDTQYF. The covered CDR3 bases are TGTGCCAGCAGCTTATCGGCGGGAGGGGGAGATACG. The chain carries TRBV7-9 and TRBJ2-3; 9 bases are shared with TRBD2. The CDR3 goes on 3 residues after the read ends, and that part is filled in from the germline J gene. The length of the CDR3 is 15 residues. From germline, CDR1 is SEHNR and CDR2 FQNEAQ (reference sequence). The V segment lost 2 bases and the J segment 5 bases; nucleotides outside the gene matches: 5.

As regards this clone: The sequence runs out 3 residues before the end of the CDR3; the remainder is reconstructed from the germline J gene. V and J are TRBV5-1 and TRBJ2-7; 12 bases align to TRBD1. V lost 4 bases to trimming and J lost 6 bases; unmatched junction nucleotides: 14. CDR1 is SGHRS and CDR2 is YFSETQ in the germline V gene. The CDR3 runs 17 residues. The CDR3 sequence: CASSMRRPGQGAVEQYF. The part of the CDR3 DNA that was read is TGCGCCAGCAGCATGAGACGACCGGGACAGGGGGCGGTCGAG.

This clone occurred many times. The read terminates 3 residues ahead of where the CDR3 ends, so the germline J gene completes it. The chain couples TRBV7-3 to TRBJ2-1; TRBD2 matches at 13 bases. Germline-derived CDR1 and CDR2 are SGHTA and FQGTGA. The CDR3 length is 15 residues. The V and J ends lost 5 bases and 9 bases, in that order; junction bases with no gene match: 7. This CDR3 reads CASSPWTSGSGEQFF. The CDR3 bases that were read are TGTGCCAGCAGCCCGTGGACTAGCGGGAGCGGTGAG.

At least ten counts were recorded for this clone. The read ends 3 residues early relative to the CDR3; the germline J gene fills the gap. The chain combines TRBV25-1 with TRBJ2-6, with TRBD1 identical over 9 bases. Unmatched junction bases numbered 7, after V lost 5 bases and J lost 2 bases. The CDR3 runs 17 residues. In germline, CDR1 is MGHDK, CDR2 SYGVNS. The CDR3 loop is CASSSTTGGTGANVLTF. The part of the CDR3 DNA that was read is TGTGCCAGCAGTTCGACGACAGGGGGTACTGGGGCCAACGTC.

This clone was found a few times. The read falls 3 residues short of the CDR3 end, and the missing part is taken from the germline J gene. The V gene is TRBV11-1, the J gene TRBJ2-5; 7 positions match TRBD2. Per germline, CDR1 SGHAT and CDR2 FQDESV (reference sequence). This CDR3 is 14 amino acids long. V lost 3 bases to trimming and J lost 3 bases; unmatched junction nucleotides: 4. CDR3 protein: CASSFGGGKETQYF. Incomplete CDR3 DNA: TGTGCCAGCAGCTTCGGGGGAGGGAAAGAGACC. The variable domain in full, completed from reference TRBV11-1 and TRBJ2-5, reads EAEVAQSPRYKITEKSQAVAFWCDPISGHATLYWYRQILGQGPELLVQFQDESVVDDSQLPKDRFSAERLKGVDSTLKIQPAELGDSAMYLCASSFGGGKETQYFGPGTRLLVL.

This clone has only a few counts. The read gets to within 3 residues of the CDR3 end, and the germline J gene fills in the rest. The chain joins TRBV7-2 to TRBJ2-3; D uncertain. The CDR3 is 14 residues long. Trimming left V 5 bases short and J 6 bases short, with 15 bases between. Germline-derived CDR1 and CDR2 are SGHTA and FQGNSA. The CDR3 reads CASSRSRSEDTQYF. The CDR3 bases that were read are TGTGCCAGCAGCCGATCCAGGTCAGAGGATACG.

Ten or more counts support this clone. The CDR3: CSAGGSTGSYEQYF. The CDR3 DNA, read in part, is TGCAGTGCGGGGGGTTCGACTGGCTCCTACGAG. The chain is built from TRBV20-1 and TRBJ2-7, with D possibly matching TRBD2 (6 bases). Read data end 3 residues before the CDR3 end; the end is taken from the germline J gene. The CDR3 totals 14 residues. In germline, CDR1 is DFQATT, CDR2 SNEGSKA (reference sequence). V was shortened by 6 bases and J by 0 bases, with 15 bases between the two germline ends.

This clone showed up just a few times. Read coverage stops 3 residues before the CDR3 terminus; the germline J gene supplies the remainder. V and J are TRBV19 and TRBJ2-1; 7 nucleotides match TRBD2. The CDR3 is made up of 15 amino acids. Losses at the gene ends were 6 bases for V and 7 bases for J; bases not matched to a gene: 12. Germline CDR1 is LNHDA and CDR2 is SQIVND (reference sequence). The chain's CDR3 is CASSPELRGSNEQFF. Partial CDR3 DNA: TGTGCCAGTAGCCCTGAACTTCGCGGGAGTAATGAG. The full variable domain, its missing parts supplied by reference TRBV19 and TRBJ2-1, is DGGITQSPKYLFRKEGQNVTLSCEQNLNHDAMYWYRQDPGQGLRLIYYSQIVNDFQKGDIAEGYSVSREKKESFPLTVTSAQKNPTAFYLCASSPELRGSNEQFFGPGTRLTVL.

This clone came up many times. The read falls 3 residues short of the CDR3 end, and the missing part is taken from the germline J gene. V and J are TRBV6-1 and TRBJ2-3, with 8 bases fitting TRBD1. This CDR3 has 15 residues. Germline CDR1 is MNHNS and CDR2 is SASEGT. J lost 1 base, V lost 3 bases, and 3 bases had no gene match. Here the CDR3 reads CASSDRGRGTDTQYF. The DNA read from the CDR3 is TGTGCCAGCAGTGACAGGGGGCGAGGCACAGATACG.

This clone has a count of ten or more. The read terminates 3 residues before the CDR3 end, so the remaining end is supplied by the germline J gene. This chain joins TRBV2 and TRBJ1-4, with TRBD1 matching 7 bases. The CDR3 has 14 amino acids. Germline V gene lookup returns CDR1 SNHLY and CDR2 FYNNEI. The ends lost 3 bases at V and 4 bases at J; junction bases unmatched: 2. The CDR3 bases that were read are TGTGCCAGCAGTGACCGGGACAGTAATGAAAAA. This gives the protein CASSDRDSNEK. The full CDR3 protein is CASSDRDSNEKLFF.

This clone was found many times. The CDR3 is CASSPGISSYNEQFF. CDR3 bases read: TGTGCCAGCAGCCCCGGTATAAGCTCCTACAATGAG. This chain joins TRBV7-3 and TRBJ2-1, with no clear D. The read terminates 3 residues before the CDR3 end, so the remaining end is supplied by the germline J gene. V dropped 5 bases and J dropped 0 bases, with 11 bases sitting between them. Germline V gene data show CDR1 as SGHTA and CDR2 as FQGTGA. The CDR3 length is 15 residues.

On this clone itself: From the germline J gene comes the end of the CDR3, since the read stops 3 residues before it. This rearrangement joins TRBV11-2 to TRBJ2-7; 10 nucleotides agree with TRBD2. Germline V gene data show CDR1 as SGHAT and CDR2 as FQNNGV. V shed 5 bases and J 4 bases; nucleotides not matched to a gene: 5. CDR3 length equals 14 residues. CDR3: CASSPPGLAYEQYF. The sequenced CDR3 bases are TGTGCCAGCAGCCCACCGGGACTAGCGTACGAG.

This clone was detected many times. Read coverage stops 3 residues before the CDR3 terminus; the germline J gene supplies the remainder. The rearrangement uses TRBV4-2 and TRBJ2-5; no definite D call. Germline V gene data show CDR1 as LGHNA and CDR2 as YNFKEQ. The CDR3 consists of 15 residues. Trimming removed 4 bases at V and 2 bases at J, with 14 bases between. The covered CDR3 bases are TGTGCCAGCAGCCTTAGTGGAGTCGGGCAAGAGACC. Translated: CASSLSGVGQET. From start to end, the CDR3 is CASSLSGVGQETQYF.

This clone came up a few times. The sequenced fragment ends 3 residues before the CDR3 boundary, so the rest is inferred from the germline J gene. The V gene is TRBV5-1, the J gene TRBJ1-5; 7 bases fit TRBD1. Trimming took 3 bases from V and 4 from J; bases not matched to a gene: 4. This CDR3 contains 14 residues. Germline V CDR1 and CDR2: SGHRS, YFSETQ. CDR3 in amino acids: CASSSGTENQPQHF. The DNA read from the CDR3 is TGCGCCAGCAGCTCCGGGACAGAAAATCAGCCC.

To note about this clone: The CDR3 extends 3 residues past the end of the read, so its final part is completed from the germline J gene. The V and J genes are TRBV7-2 and TRBJ2-3, with TRBD2 matching 7 bases. The CDR3 runs 14 residues. The V gene's germline CDR1 is SGHTA and CDR2 FQGNSA. The V gene end was trimmed by 5 bases and the J gene end by 1 base; junction bases not matched to a gene: 3. The sequenced CDR3 bases are TGTGCCAGCAGCCCTACTAGCGGCACAGATACG. Translated, it gives CASSPTSGTDT. The CDR3 in its entirety is CASSPTSGTDTQYF.

The table lists this clone with many counts. The CDR3 goes on 3 residues after the read ends, and that part is filled in from the germline J gene. This chain joins TRBV20-1 and TRBJ2-2; 11 positions agree with TRBD2. Looked up from germline, CDR1 is DFQATT and CDR2 is SNEGSKA (reference sequence). CDR3 length: 16 residues. V was pared by 6 bases and J by 6 bases, with 12 bases of the junction left unmatched. The sequenced CDR3 bases are TGCAGTGCGAAACTAGCGGGAGAAAGTAGGTCCGGGGAG. Protein: CSAKLAGESRSGE. The whole CDR3 protein is CSAKLAGESRSGELFF.

At least ten counts were recorded for this clone. Sequencing ends 3 residues short of the CDR3 end; the germline J gene provides the rest. V gene TRBV25-1 combines with J gene TRBJ1-2; 8 bases map to TRBD1. CDR3 size: 16 residues. Unmatched junction bases numbered 6, after V lost 0 bases and J lost 3 bases. CDR1 and CDR2 from the germline V gene are MGHDK and SYGVNS. The CDR3 protein is CASSEYQDRAHYGYTF. The sequenced CDR3 bases are TGTGCCAGCAGTGAATACCAGGACAGGGCCCACTATGGC.

In this sample, this clone turned up many times. Read coverage stops 3 residues before the CDR3 terminus; the germline J gene supplies the remainder. V usage is TRBV27 and J usage is TRBJ1-3; D gene unclear. This CDR3 spans 14 amino acids. Trimming stripped 5 bases from V and 0 bases from J, with 8 bases between. CDR1 MNHEY and CDR2 SMNVEV come from the germline V gene (reference sequence). The CDR3 spells CASSVRRSGNTIYF. CDR3 DNA, as far as it was read: TGTGCCAGCAGTGTCAGGCGCTCTGGAAACACC.

On this clone: The CDR3 extends 3 residues past the end of the read, so its final part is completed from the germline J gene. The chain employs TRBV7-9 and TRBJ2-7; D uncertain. Germline CDR1 is SEHNR and CDR2 is FQNEAQ (reference sequence). The CDR3 contains 12 residues. Trimming took off 3 bases at V and 2 bases at J, with 5 bases between the two ends. The CDR3 here is CASSFTAYEQYF. CDR3 DNA (partial): TGTGCCAGCAGCTTCACGGCCTACGAG.

A few counts support this clone. The read gets to within 3 residues of the CDR3 end, and the germline J gene fills in the rest. The J gene is TRBJ1-5, the V gene TRBV30; D perhaps matches TRBD1 (5 bases). Looked up from germline, CDR1 is GTSNPN and CDR2 is SVGIG (reference sequence). Trimming stripped 1 base from V and 0 bases from J, with 10 bases between. This CDR3 comprises 15 residues. CDR3 amino acids: CAWSAYRSSNQPQHF. The part of the CDR3 DNA that was read is TGTGCCTGGAGTGCATACAGGAGTAGCAATCAGCCC.